This T cell receptor beta chain comes out of a study of T cell changes during pregnancy in multiple sclerosis. Germline CDR1 and CDR2: MNHEY and SVGAGI. V lost 5 bases and J lost 5, with 15 bases in between. The CDR3 contains 15 residues. The protocol was immunoSEQ multiplex PCR, while the TCRdb copy is restricted to in-frame clones and leaves out a portion. Among about 110,000 clones listed, 92% were seen once. The chain has TRBV6-5 and TRBJ2-2, with D perhaps TRBD1 (7 bases). Source: peripheral blood, taken after pregnancy. The source is a female donor with multiple sclerosis, enrolled in a pregnancy study. The CDR3 here is CASSRGTVLTGELFF. The CDR3 coding sequence is TGTGCCAGCAGTCGCGGGACAGTCTTAACCGGGGAGCTGTTTTTT.